This record covers a single TCR beta chain. Its antigen is not known. This record belongs to a study of T cells in localized non-small cell lung cancer. Sequencing was performed with immunoSEQ multiplex PCR; in TCRdb, only in-frame clones are kept and a portion is missing. Of more than 100,000 clones in the sample, roughly 90% were seen once. The study's findings and limits: There were a median around 57 of the top 100 tumor clones appearing in adjacent lung. Heterogeneity is still possible, as just one tumor region was sequenced. The study found T cell clonality highest in uninvolved adjacent lung, above tumor.

The V gene end was trimmed by 3 bases and the J gene end by 2 bases; junction bases not matched to a gene: 4. The V gene's germline CDR1 is ENHRY and CDR2 SYGVKD. The CDR3 covers 16 residues. The sequence derives from an older female donor with stage I lung adenocarcinoma. Specimen: peripheral blood, collected before any cancer treatment. The rearrangement links TRBV10-3 to TRBJ2-3; 11 bases map to TRBD2. In DNA form, the CDR3 reads TGTGCCATCAGTGAACTAGCGGGAGCCAACACAGATACGCAGTATTTT. Protein sequence: CAISELAGANTDTQYF.